One T cell receptor (beta chain) is described in this entry. The sample is drawn from a study of T cell responses to AZD1222 COVID-19 vaccine. The repertoire was sequenced with immunoSEQ multiplex PCR; TCRdb's copy has only in-frame clones and lacks some. The repertoire includes under 150,000 clones, almost 95% of them detected once, and about a tenth sits in the top ten. Per the germline V gene, CDR1 is LNHDA and CDR2 is SQIVND (reference sequence). The CDR3 spans 13 residues. The junction had 4 bases not matched to a gene; V was cut back by 7 bases and J by 4 bases. This clonotype originated in an adult who received the AZD1222 COVID-19 vaccine. The V gene is TRBV19, the J gene TRBJ1-1; TRBD1 aligns across 9 bases. Sample: peripheral blood, taken 28 days after the second AZD1222 dose. The CDR3 region is CASIGTGITEAFF. The CDR3 DNA reads as TGTGCCAGTATAGGGACAGGGATCACTGAAGCTTTCTTT.